Below are 19 T cell receptor beta chains sequenced from a single sample in a study of CD8+CD57+ T cells in acquired aplastic anemia. Sequencing was done on patients that had shown CD8+CD57+ cell expansion by flow cytometry. Genomic DNA provided the template from which TCR beta VDJ and CDR3 profiles were obtained. TCRdb called the reads again in MiXCR, with one record for every CDR3 protein. The sample has roughly 200,000 distinct CDR3 sequences; 55% to 65% are singletons. Sequencing was performed on sorted CD4+, CD8+, or CD8+CD57+ T cells (not recorded which) from PBMCs. These receptors all stem from a human donor with aplastic anemia.

This clonotype was counted ten times or more. The genes are TRBV27 and TRBJ2-7, with D tentatively TRBD1 (6 bases). The germline CDR1 and CDR2 sequences are MNHEY and SMNVEV (reference sequence). V was trimmed by 2 bases and J by 4 bases, leaving 12 bases between them. The CDR3 is made up of 14 amino acids. CDR3 sequence: CASSLMGARYEQYF. CDR3 in DNA: TGTGCCAGCAGTTTAATGGGGGCGAGGTACGAGCAGTACTTC.

The rearrangement links TRBV10-1 to TRBJ1-2; D gene unclear. Germline V gene sequence: CDR1 WNHNN, CDR2 SYGVQD (reference sequence). This CDR3 has 13 residues. The V end was cut by 1 base, the J end by 2 bases, with 5 bases between. CDR3 protein: CASSEYRNYGYTF. CDR3 bases: TGCGCCAGCAGTGAGTACAGAAACTATGGCTACACCTTC.

V gene TRBV7-8 combines with J gene TRBJ1-2; no reliable D call. This CDR3 region has 16 residues. V was cut by 3 bases and J by 4 bases, with 18 bases left in between. CDR1 SGHVS and CDR2 FQNEAQ come from the germline V gene. The CDR3 nucleotides are TGTGCCAGCAGCTTCTGGGGAGGCGGTGCAGGCTATGGCTACACCTTC. It is translated as CASSFWGGGAGYGYTF.

This clonotype has a handful of counts. CDR3 sequence (DNA): TGTGCCAGCAGCCAAGAACAGGCCCAGGGAGATACGCAGTATTTT. Translating gives CASSQEQAQGDTQYF. The J gene is TRBJ2-3, the V gene TRBV7-3; TRBD1 is a possible D gene (5 bases). V was shortened by 5 bases and J by 5 bases, with 17 bases between the two germline ends. CDR3 length: 15 amino acids. CDR1 and CDR2 from the germline V gene are SGHTA and FQGTGA.

The chain uses TRBV24-1 and TRBJ1-1, with 7 bases that match TRBD1. CDR3 length: 17 residues. CDR1 and CDR2 from the germline V gene are KGHDR and SFDVKD. The V and J ends lost 3 bases and 4 bases, in that order; junction bases with no gene match: 13. The CDR3 DNA sequence: TGTGCCACCAGTGATAGGACAGGTCGGGGGGGACGCACTGAAGCTTTCTTT. Translated, it gives CATSDRTGRGGRTEAFF.

This clonotype was recorded many times. The chain employs TRBV6-5 and TRBJ1-6, with D unclear. The CDR3 sequence is 13 residues long. Germline V gene lookup returns CDR1 MNHEY and CDR2 SVGAGI. The V and J ends lost 0 bases and 6 bases respectively, with 3 bases between them. CDR3 in DNA: TGTGCCAGCAGTTACTCGAGTAATTCACCCCTCCACTTT. As protein: CASSYSSNSPLHF.

The J gene is TRBJ2-7, the V gene TRBV7-2; 13 positions match TRBD2. V lost 4 bases to trimming and J lost 2 bases; unmatched junction nucleotides: 2. Looked up from germline, CDR1 is SGHTA and CDR2 is FQGNSA. The CDR3 length is 15 residues. CDR3 in amino acids: CASSWTSGSTYEQYF. In DNA, the CDR3 is TGTGCCAGCAGCTGGACTAGCGGGAGCACCTACGAGCAGTACTTC. Supplemented by reference TRBV7-2 and TRBJ2-7, the full variable domain reads GAGVSQSPSNKVTEKGKDVELRCDPISGHTALYWYRQSLGQGLEFLIYFQGNSAPDKSGLPSDRFSAERTGGSVSTLTIQRTQQEDSAVYLCASSWTSGSTYEQYFGPGTRLTVT.

The gene calls are TRBV2 and TRBJ1-4; tentative D call: TRBD1 (5 bases). This CDR3 is built from 14 residues. CDR1 SNHLY and CDR2 FYNNEI come from the germline V gene. V was cut by 4 bases and J by 8 bases, with 14 bases left in between. The CDR3 nucleotides are TGTGCCAGCAGTGTGAGGGACGGAGGAGAAAAACTGTTTTTT. Encoded protein: CASSVRDGGEKLFF.

The chain carries TRBV12-3 or TRBV12-4 and TRBJ2-6; the D is unclear. V was cut by 7 bases and J by 0 bases, with 13 bases left in between. This CDR3 region has 16 residues. CDR3 sequence reads: CASTMRTGSGANVLTF. CDR3 nucleotides: TGTGCCAGCACCATGAGGACGGGCTCTGGGGCCAACGTCCTGACTTTC.

This chain uses TRBV7-9 with TRBJ2-1; 11 positions match TRBD2. Trimming cost V 5 bases and J 3 bases; bases outside gene matches: 6. CDR1 is SEHNR and CDR2 is FQNEAQ in the germline V gene (reference sequence). This CDR3 spans 16 amino acids. The CDR3 protein is CASSPLAGGDYNEQFF. The CDR3 DNA reads as TGTGCCAGCAGCCCTCTAGCGGGGGGAGACTACAATGAGCAGTTCTTC. The full variable domain, its missing parts supplied by reference TRBV7-9 and TRBJ2-1, is DTGVSQNPRHKITKRGQNVTFRCDPISEHNRLYWYRQTLGQGPEFLTYFQNEAQLEKSRLLSDRFSAERPKGSFSTLEIQRTEQGDSAMYLCASSPLAGGDYNEQFFGPGTRLTVL.

This chain connects TRBV5-5 to TRBJ1-1, with 10 bases identical to TRBD1. CDR3 length equals 16 residues. CDR1 is SGHKS and CDR2 is YYEKEE in the germline V gene (reference sequence). V was pared by 2 bases and J by 2 bases, with 6 bases of the junction left unmatched. CDR3 protein: CASSFRQGALNTEAFF. In DNA form, the CDR3 reads TGTGCCAGCAGCTTCCGACAGGGGGCCTTAAACACTGAAGCTTTCTTT.

This clonotype has ten or more counts. The chain has TRBV7-9 and TRBJ2-1; D is tentatively TRBD1 or TRBD2 (7 bases each). Between the trimmed V and J ends, which lost 2 bases and 0 bases, there was a span of 14 bases. The CDR3 is made up of 17 amino acids. The germline CDR1 and CDR2 sequences are SEHNR and FQNEAQ (reference sequence). CDR3 loop: CASSLREGAPSYNEQFF. The CDR3 DNA sequence: TGTGCCAGCAGCTTAAGGGAGGGGGCACCCTCCTACAATGAGCAGTTCTTC.

The chain recombines TRBV5-1 with TRBJ2-7, with D possibly matching TRBD1 (6 bases). The V gene's germline CDR1 is SGHRS and CDR2 YFSETQ. The CDR3 extends over 13 amino acids. V was clipped by 4 bases and J by 4 bases, with 12 bases between them. DNA of the CDR3: TGCGCCAGCAGCCTGACCACAGGGTACGAGCAGTACTTC. Protein product: CASSLTTGYEQYF.

As to this clonotype: A much larger clone lies one base from this, so it may be a read error. Here the CDR3 omits its conserved ending phenylalanine or tryptophan, so a read error is the likely source. The chain combines TRBV4-1 with TRBJ2-7, with D possibly being TRBD2 (6 bases). CDR3 length: 15 amino acids. The V gene lost 4 bases and the J gene lost 2 bases, with 15 bases spanning the gap. Germline V gives CDR1 MGHRA, CDR2 YSYEKL. The CDR3 DNA follows: TGCGCCAGCAGCCCCGCAGAGGGACTCCCCTACGAGCAGTACTCC. This sequence encodes CASSPAEGLPYEQYS.

This clonotype was seen once. A much larger clone differs by one base, so this may be a read error. CDR3 region: CASNASGQWNTEAFF. For the CDR3, the DNA is TGTGCCAGCAACGCCTCGGGACAGTGGAACACTGAAGCTTTCTTT. J is TRBJ1-1 and V is TRBV9; TRBD1 matches at 7 bases. Germline CDR1 reads SGDLS; CDR2 reads YYNGEE. The CDR3 spans 15 residues. The ends lost 6 bases at V and 1 base at J; junction bases unmatched: 9.

V and J are TRBV7-2 and TRBJ2-3, with TRBD2 as a possible D gene (6 bases). There are 15 residues in the CDR3. V was cut by 5 bases and J by 2 bases, with 14 bases left in between. From germline, CDR1 is SGHTA and CDR2 FQGNSA. The CDR3 sequence: CASSPRGTFTDTQYF. The CDR3, as DNA: TGTGCCAGCAGCCCCCGGGGGACCTTCACAGATACGCAGTATTTT.

In its sample, this clonotype was seen many times. This chain joins TRBV24-1 and TRBJ1-4; tentative D call: TRBD1 (5 bases). Trimming shortened V by 4 bases and J by 1 base, and 18 bases separated the two germline ends. The germline gives CDR1 KGHDR, CDR2 SFDVKD. This CDR3 has 18 amino acids. The chain's CDR3 is CATSDPRWGNGTNEKLFF. CDR3 nucleotides: TGTGCCACCAGTGACCCACGGTGGGGGAATGGAACTAATGAAAAACTGTTTTTT.

In this sample, this clonotype turned up once. This chain joins TRBV5-1 and TRBJ2-7; 8 bases fit TRBD1. The V gene's germline CDR1 is SGHRS and CDR2 YFSETQ. V trimming: 4 bases; J trimming: 3 bases; junction bases outside the gene matches: 12. The CDR3 length is 16 residues. The CDR3 DNA is TGCGCCAGCAGCCCCCGTGGAGGGACAGGCGACTACGAGCAGTACTTC. Its translation is CASSPRGGTGDYEQYF. Drawing the rest from reference TRBV5-1 and TRBJ2-7, the complete variable domain is KAGVTQTPRYLIKTRGQQVTLSCSPISGHRSVSWYQQTPGQGLQFLFEYFSETQRNKGNFPGRFSGRQFSNSRSEMNVSTLELGDSALYLCASSPRGGTGDYEQYFGPGTRLTVT.

The chain joins TRBV9 to TRBJ1-1; possible D gene TRBD1, 6 bases. V was trimmed by 4 bases and J by 0 bases, leaving 10 bases between them. Germline V gives CDR1 SGDLS, CDR2 YYNGEE. CDR3 length: 14 residues. This CDR3 reads CASSPQGVNTEAFF. CDR3 nucleotides: TGTGCCAGCAGCCCACAGGGAGTGAACACTGAAGCTTTCTTT. Variable domain in full (rest from reference TRBV9 and TRBJ1-1): DSGVTQTPKHLITATGQRVTLRCSPRSGDLSVYWYQQSLDQGLQFLIQYYNGEERAKGNILERFSAQQFPDLHSELNLSSLELGDSALYFCASSPQGVNTEAFFGQGTRLTVV.